These 26 T cell receptor beta chains came from one sample sequenced in a study of blood T cell dynamics during melanoma immunotherapy. Clones were read by immunoSEQ multiplex PCR, and TCRdb kept only the in-frame ones, dropping some. The data show 14,000 or so clones, under 90% seen once. Sample time point: pre-treatment baseline. This specimen was blood, taken from a patient treated with checkpoint blockade. The receptors derive from a human donor with melanoma.

In this sample, this clone turned up a few times. The gene calls are TRBV4-3 and TRBJ2-3; 12 nucleotides match TRBD2. V lost 0 bases to trimming and J lost 2 bases; unmatched junction nucleotides: 3. CDR3 length: 17 amino acids. Germline-derived CDR1 and CDR2 are LGHNA and YSLEER. The CDR3 is CASSQELAGGDTDTQYF. The CDR3 DNA reads as TGCGCCAGCAGCCAAGAACTAGCGGGGGGCGACACAGATACGCAGTATTTT.

The chain combines TRBV6-6 with TRBJ2-5; D is possibly TRBD1 (6 bases). V was cut by 8 bases and J by 0 bases, with 10 bases left in between. This CDR3 region has 13 residues. Germline values: CDR1 MNHNY, CDR2 SVGAGI (reference sequence). This CDR3 reads CASGRGYQETQYF. CDR3 sequence (DNA): TGTGCCAGCGGTAGGGGGTACCAAGAGACCCAGTACTTC.

The rearrangement links TRBV23-1 to TRBJ2-5; a possible D gene is TRBD1 (6 bases). TRBV23-1 has ORF status, its function being uncertain. The CDR3 is 14 amino acids. V was clipped by 8 bases and J by 8 bases, with 21 bases between them. The CDR3 protein is CASGGSRVPVTQYF. The CDR3 DNA sequence: TGCGCCAGCGGGGGCAGCAGGGTCCCAGTTACCCAGTACTTC.

The chain carries TRBV7-9 and TRBJ2-7, with a tentative D call TRBD1 (7 bases). CDR1 SEHNR and CDR2 FQNEAQ come from the germline V gene (reference sequence). The CDR3 extends over 15 amino acids. V was pared by 3 bases and J by 0 bases, with 12 bases between. DNA for the CDR3: TGTGCCAGCAGCTTCTCAGGGGGGAGCTCCTACGAGCAGTACGTC. This translates into CASSFSGGSSYEQYV.

The chain carries TRBV4-3 and TRBJ2-1; D may be TRBD2 (7 bases). The V end was cut by 0 bases, the J end by 5 bases, with 11 bases between. Germline V gives CDR1 LGHNA, CDR2 YSLEER. The CDR3 has 15 amino acids. The CDR3 sequence: CASSQEGGGHNEQFF. CDR3 in DNA: TGCGCCAGCAGCCAAGAGGGCGGGGGCCACAATGAGCAGTTCTTC.

V usage is TRBV6-5 and J usage is TRBJ1-2, with TRBD1 identical over 9 bases. This CDR3 contains 13 residues. Germline CDR1 and CDR2: MNHEY and SVGAGI. Germline trimming cut 8 bases from V and 3 bases from J; bases unmatched to any gene: 4. The CDR3 sequence is CASGRDRDYGYTF. The CDR3 DNA sequence: TGTGCCAGCGGACGGGACAGGGACTATGGCTACACCTTC.

This rearrangement joins TRBV2 to TRBJ1-1, with 9 bases lining up with TRBD1. Trimming at V came to 4 bases and at J to 5 bases, leaving 5 bases not matched to a gene. This CDR3 is 14 amino acids long. Germline V lookup: CDR1 SNHLY, CDR2 FYNNEI. Written as DNA, the CDR3 is TGTGCCAGCAGTGGGGACAGGGTTGGGACTGAAGCTTTCTTT. Translating gives CASSGDRVGTEAFF.

The chain combines TRBV5-6 with TRBJ2-5, with D perhaps TRBD1 or TRBD2 (6 bases each). Between the trimmed V and J ends, which lost 4 bases and 4 bases, there was a span of 20 bases. There are 16 residues in the CDR3. In germline, CDR1 is SGHDT, CDR2 YYEEEE. CDR3: CASSRSGGPSGETQYF. CDR3 nucleotides: TGTGCCAGCAGCCGATCCGGGGGCCCCTCAGGAGAGACCCAGTACTTC.

The genes are TRBV18 and TRBJ2-1; D not resolved. This CDR3 spans 12 amino acids. With 1 base removed from V and 6 bases from J, the gap between germline ends came to 4 bases. Germline CDR1 and CDR2: KGHSH and LQKENI. CDR3: CASSPRVNEQFF. CDR3 sequence (DNA): TGTGCCAGCTCACCACGGGTCAATGAGCAGTTCTTC.

This rearrangement joins TRBV9 to TRBJ2-2; D is undetermined. Per germline, CDR1 SGDLS and CDR2 YYNGEE. Trimming left V 4 bases short and J 8 bases short, with 12 bases between. CDR3 length: 13 amino acids. Here the CDR3 reads CASSPPGFGELFF. DNA for the CDR3: TGTGCCAGCAGCCCGCCCGGCTTTGGGGAGCTGTTTTTT.

CDR3 DNA sequence: TGTGCCAGCAGTTCCTCCCCCCTAGCGGGGGGAGGGATTCAGTACTTC. Its protein product is CASSSSPLAGGGIQYF. The rearrangement uses TRBV27 and TRBJ2-4; 11 bases line up with TRBD2. The CDR3 is made up of 16 amino acids. Germline CDR1 MNHEY, CDR2 SMNVEV (reference sequence). Trimming cost V 4 bases and J 10 bases; bases outside gene matches: 12.

This clone was picked up one time. The rearrangement joins TRBV7-9 to TRBJ2-7, with D unresolved. Germline CDR1 is SEHNR and CDR2 is FQNEAQ (reference sequence). This CDR3 spans 14 amino acids. Trimming pared 1 base from V and 2 bases from J, leaving 9 bases between. This CDR3 is CASSLGLDPYEQYF. The CDR3, as DNA: TGTGCCAGCAGCTTAGGACTGGACCCCTACGAGCAGTACTTC.

The rearrangement joins TRBV29-1 to TRBJ1-1; the match to TRBD1 covers 11 bases. Germline V lookup: CDR1 SQVTM, CDR2 ANQGSEA. CDR3 length: 14 residues. The V gene end was trimmed by 6 bases and the J gene end by 1 base; junction bases not matched to a gene: 4. CDR3 nucleotides: TGCAGCGTGCGGGACAGGGGGAAGAACACTGAAGCTTTCTTT. Its translation: CSVRDRGKNTEAFF.

This clone was seen only once. This chain uses TRBV7-2 with TRBJ2-2; possible D gene TRBD1, 7 bases. The CDR3 has 15 amino acids. Trimming removed 5 bases at V and 6 bases at J, with 16 bases between. Germline V gene data show CDR1 as SGHTA and CDR2 as FQGNSA. CDR3 sequence reads: CASSASQGEAGELFF. Written as DNA, the CDR3 is TGTGCCAGCAGCGCTTCTCAGGGGGAGGCCGGGGAGCTGTTTTTT.

J is TRBJ2-3 and V is TRBV7-2; 10 bases align to TRBD2. The germline V gene has CDR1 SGHTA and CDR2 FQGNSA. This CDR3 is built from 14 residues. Trimming at V came to 6 bases and at J to 3 bases, leaving 3 bases not matched to a gene. The CDR3 here is CASRGLAATDTQYF. The CDR3 DNA reads as TGTGCCAGCAGAGGACTAGCGGCTACAGATACGCAGTATTTT.

The J gene is TRBJ2-2, the V gene TRBV5-1; D is unresolved. The CDR3 contains 15 residues. V lost 0 bases to trimming and J lost 1 base, with 7 bases between them. The germline gives CDR1 SGHRS, CDR2 YFSETQ. The CDR3 reads CASSLDVGNTGELFF. CDR3 sequence (DNA): TGCGCCAGCAGCTTGGATGTGGGGAACACCGGGGAGCTGTTTTTT.

The chain employs TRBV7-9 and TRBJ2-2; TRBD2 aligns across 7 bases. The V and J ends lost 3 bases and 9 bases, in that order; junction bases with no gene match: 10. Germline CDR1 is SEHNR and CDR2 is FQNEAQ (reference sequence). This CDR3 region has 15 residues. The CDR3 bases are TGTGCCAGCAGCTTTGGGGGGGTTATCCCCCGGGAGCTGTTTTTT. Encoded protein: CASSFGGVIPRELFF.

On this clone itself: One end of the junction fails to match germline, which may point to a read error. The V gene is TRBV5-6, the J gene TRBJ2-1; 12 bases agree with TRBD2. Germline assignment: CDR1 SGHDT and CDR2 YYEEEE. CDR3 length equals 16 residues. The CDR3 reads CASSSSGGASHNEQFF. CDR3 nucleotide sequence: TGTGCCAGCAGCTCTAGCGGGGGGGCCTCCCACAATGAGCAGTTCTTC.

The rearrangement links TRBV6-6 to TRBJ1-4, with a weak D call TRBD1 (6 bases). The length of the CDR3 is 15 residues. Germline loops: CDR1 MNHNY, CDR2 SVGAGI (reference sequence). Trimming took 5 bases from V and 4 from J, leaving 14 bases between them. CDR3 nucleotide sequence: TGTGCCAGCAGTCCAGGGGACGGAAATAATGAAAAACTGTTTTTT. It encodes CASSPGDGNNEKLFF.

This chain connects TRBV5-4 to TRBJ2-3; 8 bases line up with TRBD2. Trimming took 2 bases from V and 2 from J; bases not matched to a gene: 4. The CDR3 has 15 residues. In germline, CDR1 is SGHNT, CDR2 YYREEE (reference sequence). Here the CDR3 DNA reads TGTGCCAGCAGCTTTGGGCGGGGGGCCACAGATACGCAGTATTTT. Residues: CASSFGRGATDTQYF.

The chain is built from TRBV29-1 and TRBJ2-5; TRBD1 is a possible D gene (6 bases). The CDR3 spans 13 residues. CDR1 is SQVTM and CDR2 is ANQGSEA in the germline V gene. V was trimmed by 6 bases and J by 2 bases, leaving 13 bases between them. CDR3 sequence (DNA): TGCAGCGTAGGGGGACGTTTGCAAGAGACCCAGTACTTC. Its protein product is CSVGGRLQETQYF.

The chain recombines TRBV25-1 with TRBJ1-1; 8 bases fit TRBD1. The CDR3 consists of 13 residues. V was clipped by 6 bases and J by 1 base; unmatched bases: 1. Germline V lookup: CDR1 MGHDK, CDR2 SYGVNS. The CDR3 DNA sequence: TGTGCCAGCAGGGGGACAGGGAACACTGAAGCTTTCTTT. It encodes CASRGTGNTEAFF.

The chain combines TRBV7-9 with TRBJ2-1; no clear D. The CDR3 is 14 residues long. V was trimmed by 4 bases and J by 0 bases, leaving 7 bases between them. The germline gives CDR1 SEHNR, CDR2 FQNEAQ (reference sequence). In nucleotides, the CDR3 is TGTGCCAGCAGCTCCGAATACTCCTACAATGAGCAGTTCTTC. Its translation is CASSSEYSYNEQFF.

The J gene is TRBJ2-7, the V gene TRBV5-6, with 12 bases matching TRBD2. The ends lost 1 base at V and 2 bases at J; junction bases unmatched: 1. Per germline, CDR1 SGHDT and CDR2 YYEEEE. The CDR3 length is 15 residues. The CDR3 here is CASSLWTSGTYEQYF. DNA for the CDR3: TGTGCCAGCAGCTTGTGGACTAGCGGGACCTACGAGCAGTACTTC.

The chain couples TRBV10-3 to TRBJ2-2; 7 bases are a match to TRBD1. The germline V gene has CDR1 ENHRY and CDR2 SYGVKD. The CDR3 consists of 15 residues. V shed 4 bases and J 4 bases; nucleotides not matched to a gene: 6. The CDR3 protein is CAISGRTGSTGELFF. The CDR3 DNA sequence: TGTGCCATCAGTGGCAGGACAGGAAGCACCGGGGAGCTGTTTTTT.

The rearrangement links TRBV5-1 to TRBJ1-2; 7 positions match TRBD1. The CDR3 sequence is 15 residues long. The ends lost 0 bases at V and 7 bases at J; junction bases unmatched: 9. The germline gives CDR1 SGHRS, CDR2 YFSETQ. As DNA, the CDR3 is TGCGCCAGCAGCTTGGGCTCGTTGACAGGGTCTGGCTACACCTTC. Amino acids: CASSLGSLTGSGYTF.